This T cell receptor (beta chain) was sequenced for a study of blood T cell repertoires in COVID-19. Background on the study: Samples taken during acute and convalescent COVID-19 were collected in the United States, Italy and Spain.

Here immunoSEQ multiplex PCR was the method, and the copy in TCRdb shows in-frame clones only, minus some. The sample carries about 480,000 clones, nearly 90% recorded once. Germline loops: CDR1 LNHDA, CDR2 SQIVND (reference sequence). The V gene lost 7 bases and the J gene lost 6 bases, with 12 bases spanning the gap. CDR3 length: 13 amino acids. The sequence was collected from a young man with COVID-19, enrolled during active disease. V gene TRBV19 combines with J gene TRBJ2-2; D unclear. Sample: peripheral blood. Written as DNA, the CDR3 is TGTGCCAGTAATCTTAAGAGTTCCGGGGAGCTGTTTTTT. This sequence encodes CASNLKSSGELFF.